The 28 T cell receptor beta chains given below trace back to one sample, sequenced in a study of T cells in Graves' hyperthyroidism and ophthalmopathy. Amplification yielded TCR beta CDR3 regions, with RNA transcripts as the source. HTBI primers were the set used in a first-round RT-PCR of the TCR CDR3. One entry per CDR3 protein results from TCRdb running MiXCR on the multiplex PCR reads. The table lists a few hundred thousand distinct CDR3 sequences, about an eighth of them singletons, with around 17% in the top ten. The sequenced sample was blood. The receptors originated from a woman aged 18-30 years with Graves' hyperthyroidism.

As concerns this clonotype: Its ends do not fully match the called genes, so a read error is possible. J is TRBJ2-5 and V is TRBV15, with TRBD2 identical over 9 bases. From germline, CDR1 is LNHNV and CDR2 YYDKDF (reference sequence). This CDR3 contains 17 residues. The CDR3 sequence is CATSRGWVAGETETQYF. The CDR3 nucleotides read TGTGCCACCAGCAGAGGGTGGGTAGCGGGAGAGACAGAGACCCAGTATTTC.

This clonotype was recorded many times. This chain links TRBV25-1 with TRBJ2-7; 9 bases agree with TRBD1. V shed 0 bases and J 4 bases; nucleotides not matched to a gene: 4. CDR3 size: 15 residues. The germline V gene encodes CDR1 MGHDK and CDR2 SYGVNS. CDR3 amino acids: CASSEYTGQGYEQYF. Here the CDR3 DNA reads TGTGCCAGCAGTGAATATACCGGACAGGGGTACGAGCAGTACTTC.

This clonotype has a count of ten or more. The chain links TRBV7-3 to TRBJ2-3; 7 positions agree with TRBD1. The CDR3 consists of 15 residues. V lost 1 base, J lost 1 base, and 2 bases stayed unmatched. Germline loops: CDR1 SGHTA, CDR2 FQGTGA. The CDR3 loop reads CASSLIGGRTDTQYF. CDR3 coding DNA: TGTGCCAGCAGCTTAATAGGGGGCCGCACAGATACGCAGTATTTT.

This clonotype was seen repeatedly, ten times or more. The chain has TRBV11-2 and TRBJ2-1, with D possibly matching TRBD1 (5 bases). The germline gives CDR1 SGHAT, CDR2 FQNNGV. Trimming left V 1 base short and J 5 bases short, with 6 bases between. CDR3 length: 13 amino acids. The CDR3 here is CASSLVQDNEQFF. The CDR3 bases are TGTGCCAGCAGCTTAGTACAGGACAATGAGCAGTTCTTC.

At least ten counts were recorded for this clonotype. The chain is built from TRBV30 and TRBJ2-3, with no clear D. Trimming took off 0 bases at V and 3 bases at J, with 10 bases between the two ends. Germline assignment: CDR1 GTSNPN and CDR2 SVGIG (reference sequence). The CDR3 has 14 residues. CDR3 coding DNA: TGTGCCTGGAGTGTCGGGCTCACGACAGATACGCAGTATTTT. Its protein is CAWSVGLTTDTQYF.

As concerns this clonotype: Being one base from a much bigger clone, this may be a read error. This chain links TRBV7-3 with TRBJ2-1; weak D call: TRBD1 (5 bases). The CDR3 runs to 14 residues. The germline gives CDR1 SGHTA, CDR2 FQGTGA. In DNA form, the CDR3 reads TGTGCCATCAGCTCTAGGGGTTCCTACAATGAGCAGTTCTTC. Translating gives CAISSRGSYNEQFF.

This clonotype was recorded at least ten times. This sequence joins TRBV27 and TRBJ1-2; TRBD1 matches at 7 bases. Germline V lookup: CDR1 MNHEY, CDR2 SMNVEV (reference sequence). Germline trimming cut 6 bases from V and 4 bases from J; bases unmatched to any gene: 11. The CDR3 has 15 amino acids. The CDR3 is CASSPRDSGFYGYTF. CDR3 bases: TGTGCCAGCAGCCCGAGGGACAGCGGTTTCTATGGCTACACCTTC.

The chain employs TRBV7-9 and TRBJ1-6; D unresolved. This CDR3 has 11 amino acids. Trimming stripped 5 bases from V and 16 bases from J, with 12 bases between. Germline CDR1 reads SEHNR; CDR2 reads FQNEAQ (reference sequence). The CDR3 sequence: CASSPLRGLHF. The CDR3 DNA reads TGTGCCAGCAGCCCCCTCCGGGGACTCCACTTT.

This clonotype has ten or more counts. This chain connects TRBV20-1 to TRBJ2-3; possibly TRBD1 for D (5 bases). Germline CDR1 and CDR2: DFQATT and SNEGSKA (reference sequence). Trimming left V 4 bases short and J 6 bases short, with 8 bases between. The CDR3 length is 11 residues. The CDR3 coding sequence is TGCAGTGCTAAAACAGGCGATACGCAGTATTTT. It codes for CSAKTGDTQYF.

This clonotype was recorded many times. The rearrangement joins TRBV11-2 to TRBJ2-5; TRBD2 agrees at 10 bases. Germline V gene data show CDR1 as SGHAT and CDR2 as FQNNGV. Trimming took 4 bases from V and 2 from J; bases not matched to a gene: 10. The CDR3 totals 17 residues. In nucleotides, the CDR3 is TGTGCCAGCAGCTCCGGGCGAACTAGCGGGAAACAAGAGACCCAGTACTTC. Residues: CASSSGRTSGKQETQYF.

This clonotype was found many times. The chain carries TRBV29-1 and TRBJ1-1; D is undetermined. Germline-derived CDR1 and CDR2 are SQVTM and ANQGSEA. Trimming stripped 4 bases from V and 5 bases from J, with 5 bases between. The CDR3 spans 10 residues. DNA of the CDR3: TGCAGCGTTGTGGGGACTGAAGCTTTCTTT. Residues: CSVVGTEAFF.

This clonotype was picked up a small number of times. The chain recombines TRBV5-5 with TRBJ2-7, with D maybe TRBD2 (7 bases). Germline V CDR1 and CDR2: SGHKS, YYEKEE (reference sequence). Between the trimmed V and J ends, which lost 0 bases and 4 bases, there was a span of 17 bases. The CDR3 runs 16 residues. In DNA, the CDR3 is TGTGCCAGCAGCTTGGCCGGGGGGCAGGGGATATACGAGCAGTACGTC. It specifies CASSLAGGQGIYEQYV.

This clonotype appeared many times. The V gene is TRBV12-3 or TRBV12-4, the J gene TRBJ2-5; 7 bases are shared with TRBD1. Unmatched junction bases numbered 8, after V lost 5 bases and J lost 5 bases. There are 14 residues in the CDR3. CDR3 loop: CASSPPQGEETQYF. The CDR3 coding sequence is TGTGCCAGCAGTCCCCCCCAGGGGGAGGAGACCCAGTACTTC.

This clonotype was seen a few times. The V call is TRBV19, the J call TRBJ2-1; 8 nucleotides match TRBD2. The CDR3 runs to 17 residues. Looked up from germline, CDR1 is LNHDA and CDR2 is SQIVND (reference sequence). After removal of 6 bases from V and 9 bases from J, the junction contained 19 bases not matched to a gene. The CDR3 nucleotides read TGTGCCAGTAGGGAGAGGAGAACTAGCGGTATCCAGGGTGAGCAGTTCTTC. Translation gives CASRERRTSGIQGEQFF. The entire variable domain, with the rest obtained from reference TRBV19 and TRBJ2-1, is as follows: DGGITQSPKYLFRKEGQNVTLSCEQNLNHDAMYWYRQDPGQGLRLIYYSQIVNDFQKGDIAEGYSVSREKKESFPLTVTSAQKNPTAFYLCASRERRTSGIQGEQFFGPGTRLTVL.

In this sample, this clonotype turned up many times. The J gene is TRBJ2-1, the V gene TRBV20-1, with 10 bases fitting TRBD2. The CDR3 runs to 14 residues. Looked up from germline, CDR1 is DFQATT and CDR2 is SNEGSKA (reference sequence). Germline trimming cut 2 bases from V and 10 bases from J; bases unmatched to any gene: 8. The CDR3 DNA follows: TGCAGTGCTAGACCTAGCGGGAGAGAAAAGGAGCAGTTCTTC. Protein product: CSARPSGREKEQFF.

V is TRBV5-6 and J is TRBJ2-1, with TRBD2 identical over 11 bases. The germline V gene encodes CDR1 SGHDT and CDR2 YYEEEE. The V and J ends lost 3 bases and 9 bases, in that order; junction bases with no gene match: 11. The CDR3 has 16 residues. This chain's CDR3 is CASSSRLAGRRGEQFF. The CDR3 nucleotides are TGTGCCAGCAGCTCGAGACTAGCGGGAAGACGGGGTGAGCAGTTCTTC.

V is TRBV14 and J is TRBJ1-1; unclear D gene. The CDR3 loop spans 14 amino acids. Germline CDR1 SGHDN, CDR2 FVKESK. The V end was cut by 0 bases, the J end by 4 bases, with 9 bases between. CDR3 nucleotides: TGTGCCAGCAGCCAAGAGCTGCAGGCCACTGAAGCTTTCTTT. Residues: CASSQELQATEAFF.

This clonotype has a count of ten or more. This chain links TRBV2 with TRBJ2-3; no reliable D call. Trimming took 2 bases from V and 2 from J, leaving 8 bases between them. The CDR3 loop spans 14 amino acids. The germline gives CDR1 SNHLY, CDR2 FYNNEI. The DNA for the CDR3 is TGTGCCAGCAGTGAAACGGGCTACACAGATACGCAGTATTTT. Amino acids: CASSETGYTDTQYF.

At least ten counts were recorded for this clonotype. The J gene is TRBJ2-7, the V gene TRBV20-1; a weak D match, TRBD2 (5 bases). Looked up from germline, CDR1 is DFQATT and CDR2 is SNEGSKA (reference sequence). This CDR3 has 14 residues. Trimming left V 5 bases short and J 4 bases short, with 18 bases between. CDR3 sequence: CSAGTSLTVYEQYV. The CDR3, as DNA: TGCAGTGCTGGAACTAGTCTGACTGTGTACGAGCAGTACGTC.

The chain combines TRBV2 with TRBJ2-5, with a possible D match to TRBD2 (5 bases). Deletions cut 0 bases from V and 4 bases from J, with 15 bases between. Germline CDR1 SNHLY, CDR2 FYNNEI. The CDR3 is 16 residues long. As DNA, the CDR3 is TGTGCCAGCAGTGAAGCGCCCGGGGTTTGGGGAGAGACCCAGTACTTC. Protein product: CASSEAPGVWGETQYF.

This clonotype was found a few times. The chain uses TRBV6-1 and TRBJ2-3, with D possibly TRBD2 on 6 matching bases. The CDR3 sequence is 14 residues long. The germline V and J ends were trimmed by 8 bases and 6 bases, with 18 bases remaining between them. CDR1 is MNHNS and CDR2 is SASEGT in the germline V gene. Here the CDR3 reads CASAREHYRDTQYF. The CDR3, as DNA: TGTGCCAGCGCCCGGGAGCATTATCGGGATACGCAGTATTTT.

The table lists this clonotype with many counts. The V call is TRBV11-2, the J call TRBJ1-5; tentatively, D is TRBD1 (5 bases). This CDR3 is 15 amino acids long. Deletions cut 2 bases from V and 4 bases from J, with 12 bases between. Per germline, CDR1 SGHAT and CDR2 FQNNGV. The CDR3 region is CASSLRGGENQPQHF. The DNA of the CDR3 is TGTGCCAGCAGCTTAAGAGGAGGGGAGAATCAGCCCCAGCATTTT.

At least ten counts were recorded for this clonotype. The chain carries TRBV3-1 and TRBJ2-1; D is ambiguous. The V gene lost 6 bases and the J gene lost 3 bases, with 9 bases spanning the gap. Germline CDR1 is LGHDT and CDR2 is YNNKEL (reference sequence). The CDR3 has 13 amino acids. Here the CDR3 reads CASSLDNYNEQFF. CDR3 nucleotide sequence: TGTGCCAGCAGTTTAGACAACTACAATGAGCAGTTCTTC.

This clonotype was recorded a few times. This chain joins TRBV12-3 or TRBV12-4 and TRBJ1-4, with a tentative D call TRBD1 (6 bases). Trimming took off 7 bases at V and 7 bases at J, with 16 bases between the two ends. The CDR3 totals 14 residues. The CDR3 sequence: CASTLRGNGEKLFF. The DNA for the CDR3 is TGTGCCAGCACCCTCAGGGGTAACGGTGAAAAACTGTTTTTT.

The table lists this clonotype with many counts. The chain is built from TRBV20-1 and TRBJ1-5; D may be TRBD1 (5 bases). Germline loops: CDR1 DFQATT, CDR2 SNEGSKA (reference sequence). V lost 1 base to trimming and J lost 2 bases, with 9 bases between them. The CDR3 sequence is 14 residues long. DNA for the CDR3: TGCAGTGCTAGAGGGGGCGAGGGCAATCAGCCCCAGCATTTT. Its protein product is CSARGGEGNQPQHF.

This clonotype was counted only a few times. CDR3 nucleotides: TGTGCCAGCAGCTCTCCGGGATCATGGGCAGAGACCCAGTACTTC. It encodes CASSSPGSWAETQYF. V usage is TRBV5-6 and J usage is TRBJ2-5; D possibly corresponds to TRBD2 (5 bases). CDR1 is SGHDT, CDR2 YYEEEE, per germline. V dropped 3 bases and J dropped 4 bases, with 16 bases sitting between them. This CDR3 is built from 15 residues.

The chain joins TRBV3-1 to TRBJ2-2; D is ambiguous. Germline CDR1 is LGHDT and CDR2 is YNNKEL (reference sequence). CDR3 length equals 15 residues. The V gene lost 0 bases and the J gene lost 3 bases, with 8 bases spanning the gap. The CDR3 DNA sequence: TGTGCCAGCAGCCAAGATCCTTACGACACCGGGGAGCTGTTTTTT. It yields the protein CASSQDPYDTGELFF.

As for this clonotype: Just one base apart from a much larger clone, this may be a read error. This CDR3 reads CASGWSRDEQFF. The CDR3 DNA is TGTGCCAGTGGTTGGAGTAGGGATGAGCAGTTCTTC. The chain couples TRBV19 to TRBJ2-1; D remains ambiguous. V lost 8 bases and J lost 8, with 13 bases in between. The CDR3 length is 12 residues. Per the germline V gene, CDR1 is LNHDA and CDR2 is SQIVND (reference sequence).